This T cell receptor beta chain was profiled in a study of T cell changes during pregnancy in multiple sclerosis. TCRdb's table, derived via immunoSEQ multiplex PCR, lists solely in-frame clones and lacks some. Of about 100,000 clones in the sample, 92% were seen once. There are 16 residues in the CDR3. The germline V and J ends were trimmed by 4 bases and 0 bases, with 15 bases remaining between them. Germline V CDR1 and CDR2: KGHSH, LQKENI. Material: peripheral blood, obtained after pregnancy. This clonotype originated in a female donor with multiple sclerosis, enrolled in a pregnancy study. The V and J genes are TRBV18 and TRBJ1-2, with D possibly matching TRBD1 (6 bases). CDR3 loop: CASSQQGYKANYGYTF. The CDR3 DNA is TGTGCCAGCTCACAACAGGGATACAAAGCTAACTATGGCTACACCTTC.